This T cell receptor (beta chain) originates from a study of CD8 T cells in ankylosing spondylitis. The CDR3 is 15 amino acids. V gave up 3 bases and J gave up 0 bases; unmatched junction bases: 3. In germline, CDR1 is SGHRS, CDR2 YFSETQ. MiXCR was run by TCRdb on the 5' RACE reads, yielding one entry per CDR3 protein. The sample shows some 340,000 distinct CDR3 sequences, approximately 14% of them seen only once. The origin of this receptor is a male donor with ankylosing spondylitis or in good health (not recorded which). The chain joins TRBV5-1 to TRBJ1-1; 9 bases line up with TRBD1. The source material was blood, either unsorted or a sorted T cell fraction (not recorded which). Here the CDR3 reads CASSSGTGMNTEAFF. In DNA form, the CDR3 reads TGCGCCAGCAGCTCTGGGACAGGGATGAACACTGAAGCTTTCTTT.